Each of the 10 T cell receptor beta chains below was sequenced from the same sample in a study of T cell repertoires in cytomegalovirus infection. No antigen has been identified for these receptors. One entry per CDR3 protein, called by TCRdb with MiXCR from the reads. The repertoire has roughly 500,000 distinct CDR3 sequences, about 33% of them found once; the top ten carry roughly 15%. This material consisted of cultured PBMCs, taken from culture after CMV antigen stimulation. These receptors were obtained from a human donor in good health (CMV status not recorded). Some clones in this sample may be carry-over from other donors' samples.

This clonotype was detected only a few times. CDR3: CASSSPQKTYGYTF. DNA of the CDR3: TGTGCCAGCAGCTCCCCACAGAAGACCTATGGCTACACCTTC. The chain carries TRBV7-3 and TRBJ1-2; no clear D gene. The V and J ends lost 4 bases and 4 bases respectively, with 13 bases between them. CDR1 and CDR2 from the germline V gene are SGHTA and FQGTGA. The CDR3 loop spans 14 amino acids.

The chain has TRBV4-3 and TRBJ2-5; D possibly corresponds to TRBD2 (6 bases). Germline values: CDR1 LGHNA, CDR2 YSLEER. V was pared by 2 bases and J by 5 bases, with 15 bases between. There are 15 residues in the CDR3. CDR3 region: CASSQLIGTPETQYF. CDR3 in DNA: TGCGCCAGCAGCCAACTCATTGGGACTCCGGAGACCCAGTACTTC.

This rearrangement joins TRBV6-1 to TRBJ2-5, with D possibly being TRBD2 (5 bases). In germline, CDR1 is MNHNS, CDR2 SASEGT. CDR3 length: 16 amino acids. V shed 5 bases and J shed 1 base, with 17 bases lying between them. DNA for the CDR3: TGTGCCAGCAGTTCGAATACTAGACGGGGCCAAGAGACCCAGTACTTC. The encoded protein is CASSSNTRRGQETQYF.

This clonotype has a single count. This chain joins TRBV6-2 or TRBV6-3 and TRBJ2-3, with unresolved D. Looked up from germline, CDR1 is MNHEY and CDR2 is SVGEGT. V lost 3 bases, J lost 5 bases, and 12 bases lay in between. This CDR3 contains 14 residues. The CDR3 DNA sequence: TGTGCCAGCAGTTATTCTATCCGAGGAGATACGCAGTATTTT. Its translation is CASSYSIRGDTQYF.

The rearrangement links TRBV5-1 to TRBJ2-1; the match to TRBD2 covers 13 bases. Trimming removed 4 bases from V and 6 bases from J; junction bases left unmatched: 4. This CDR3 comprises 15 residues. Per the germline V gene, CDR1 is SGHRS and CDR2 is YFSETQ. Written as DNA, the CDR3 is TGCGCCAGCAGCGACGGGACTAGCGGGACCAATGAGCAGTTCTTC. Translating gives CASSDGTSGTNEQFF.

V usage is TRBV30 and J usage is TRBJ2-5; 14 bases align to TRBD2. Trimming took 2 bases from V and 9 from J; bases not matched to a gene: 14. The CDR3 is 17 residues long. From germline, CDR1 is GTSNPN and CDR2 SVGIG (reference sequence). CDR3 DNA: TGTGCCTGGAGTCCCCCCTTGACTAGCGGGAGGGTTGCGGCCCAGTACTTC. Its protein is CAWSPPLTSGRVAAQYF.

The rearrangement uses TRBV14 and TRBJ2-2, with a possible D match to TRBD1 (5 bases). This CDR3 has 16 amino acids. CDR1 SGHDN and CDR2 FVKESK come from the germline V gene. Trimming cost V 3 bases and J 1 base, with 12 bases left between them. The CDR3 sequence: CASSQGSGLNTGELFF. CDR3 nucleotide sequence: TGTGCCAGCAGCCAGGGTTCAGGGCTGAACACCGGGGAGCTGTTTTTT.

The chain employs TRBV7-2 and TRBJ1-1; tentative D call: TRBD1 (5 bases). V lost 4 bases and J lost 6, with 12 bases in between. Per germline, CDR1 SGHTA and CDR2 FQGNSA. This CDR3 is built from 13 residues. The CDR3 region has the DNA TGTGCCAGCAGCTATACCCCGGGGGCTGAAGCTTTCTTT. Protein sequence: CASSYTPGAEAFF.

The chain joins TRBV5-4 to TRBJ2-1, with 7 bases identical to TRBD2. V was clipped by 4 bases and J by 3 bases; unmatched bases: 10. The CDR3 is 16 amino acids. CDR1 is SGHNT, CDR2 YYREEE, per germline (reference sequence). In nucleotides, the CDR3 is TGTGCCAGCAGCCTTACGCCCGGGACTAACTACAATGAGCAGTTCTTC. Protein sequence: CASSLTPGTNYNEQFF.

This clonotype was picked up many times. The J gene is TRBJ1-5, the V gene TRBV7-2, with D perhaps matching TRBD1 (5 bases). Germline V gene sequence: CDR1 SGHTA, CDR2 FQGNSA. V lost 3 bases and J lost 6, with 12 bases in between. The CDR3 is made up of 14 amino acids. The CDR3 DNA reads TGTGCCAGCAGCTTTAAGGGGCATGGTCAGCCCCAGCATTTT. Translating it yields CASSFKGHGQPQHF.